This T cell receptor beta chain was sequenced during a study of cytomegalovirus exposure and HLA in healthy donors. Study results and caveats: Cytomegalovirus association was listed for about 180 TCR beta chains. Reports indicated that the classifier achieved high specificity and sensitivity in diagnosing cytomegalovirus status.

PCR primers comprised 60 Vbeta and 13 Jbeta primers. The method was immunoSEQ multiplex PCR; TCRdb's version includes in-frame clones alone and lacks a portion of them. The data hold around 140,000 clones, with over 60% observed a single time. Details on this clone: The antigen remains unidentified.

Germline values: CDR1 MNHEY, CDR2 SVGAGI. V dropped 3 bases and J dropped 7; count of bases not matched to a gene: 2. There are 14 residues in the CDR3. The rearrangement joins TRBV6-5 to TRBJ1-4; 10 positions agree with TRBD1. The sequenced sample consisted of PBMCs. This clonotype was sampled from a woman aged 60 to 75 in good health and CMV-seronegative. The CDR3 here is CASSYDRGLEKLFF. CDR3 coding DNA: TGTGCCAGCAGTTATGACAGGGGGCTTGAAAAACTGTTTTTT.